These 21 T cell receptor beta chains came from one sample sequenced in a study of shared clonotypes between healthy human individuals. Repertoires were generated with immunoSEQ multiplex PCR, while TCRdb's copy carries only in-frame clones and drops some. The data contain 450,000 or so clones, more than 70% of them singletons. The sample was PBMCs. The source of these receptors is a woman aged 40 to 50 in good health. Some clones in this sample may be carry-over from other donors' samples.

This clone has only a few counts. The V call is TRBV13, the J call TRBJ2-2; no definite D call. CDR1 and CDR2 (germline): PRHDT, FYEKMQ (reference sequence). The length of the CDR3 is 15 residues. V lost 5 bases, J lost 6 bases, and 16 bases lay in between. The CDR3 DNA sequence: TGTGCCAGCAGCGCGCAGCTTAGCCCCCCCGGGGAGCTGTTTTTT. This translates into CASSAQLSPPGELFF.

The V call is TRBV7-3, the J call TRBJ2-2; the match to TRBD1 covers 9 bases. The V segment lost 6 bases and the J segment 6 bases; nucleotides outside the gene matches: 14. The CDR3 is 17 residues long. Per germline, CDR1 SGHTA and CDR2 FQGTGA. The CDR3 sequence is CASSKGTGTGHSGELFF. The CDR3 DNA follows: TGTGCCAGCAGTAAGGGGACAGGGACCGGTCACTCCGGGGAGCTGTTTTTT.

The chain uses TRBV5-4 and TRBJ2-1; 9 bases are a match to TRBD2. The CDR3 consists of 14 residues. The trim removed 4 bases at V and 8 bases at J, leaving 7 bases unmatched. CDR1 is SGHNT, CDR2 YYREEE, per germline (reference sequence). CDR3 residues: CASSPIAGADEQFF. Written as DNA, the CDR3 is TGTGCCAGCAGCCCCATAGCGGGAGCGGATGAGCAGTTCTTC. Supplemented by reference TRBV5-4 and TRBJ2-1, the full variable domain reads ETGVTQSPTHLIKTRGQQVTLRCSSQSGHNTVSWYQQALGQGPQFIFQYYREEENGRGNFPPRFSGLQFPNYSSELNVNALELDDSALYLCASSPIAGADEQFFGPGTRLTVL.

This chain uses TRBV30 with TRBJ2-3; no reliable D call. V was trimmed by 0 bases and J by 2 bases, leaving 15 bases between them. Germline V gene data show CDR1 as GTSNPN and CDR2 as SVGIG (reference sequence). CDR3 length: 16 amino acids. The CDR3 bases are TGTGCCTGGAGTGTGTCCTTGCGGCTGACCACAGATACGCAGTATTTT. Translated: CAWSVSLRLTTDTQYF.

The V gene is TRBV27, the J gene TRBJ1-2; a possible D gene is TRBD1 (5 bases). CDR3 size: 13 residues. Germline loops: CDR1 MNHEY, CDR2 SMNVEV (reference sequence). V lost 4 bases to trimming and J lost 5 bases, with 11 bases between them. In nucleotides, the CDR3 is TGTGCCAGCAGTTCGCGGGGGGAGTATGGCTACACCTTC. Amino acid sequence: CASSSRGEYGYTF.

This rearrangement joins TRBV2 to TRBJ2-5; possibly TRBD1 for D (6 bases). Per germline, CDR1 SNHLY and CDR2 FYNNEI. This CDR3 contains 12 residues. The V and J ends lost 6 bases and 5 bases respectively, with 10 bases between them. CDR3 sequence: CASRVQGETQYF. The CDR3 coding sequence is TGTGCCAGCAGGGTACAGGGCGAGACCCAGTACTTC.

This clone was detected only a few times. V usage is TRBV19 and J usage is TRBJ2-2; possible D gene TRBD2, 6 bases. Germline V lookup: CDR1 LNHDA, CDR2 SQIVND (reference sequence). The CDR3 sequence is 14 residues long. V lost 9 bases, J lost 1 base, and 12 bases lay in between. The CDR3 is CASGRQMNTGELFF. The DNA for the CDR3 is TGTGCCAGCGGGAGACAGATGAACACCGGGGAGCTGTTTTTT.

The J gene is TRBJ2-2, the V gene TRBV13; D possibly matches TRBD1 or TRBD2 (6 bases each). Germline CDR1 reads PRHDT; CDR2 reads FYEKMQ (reference sequence). The CDR3 length is 13 residues. Trimming took off 5 bases at V and 7 bases at J, with 11 bases between the two ends. The CDR3: CASSLEGVGELFF. The CDR3 DNA follows: TGTGCCAGCAGCCTGGAGGGGGTCGGGGAGCTGTTTTTT. Together with reference TRBV13 and TRBJ2-2, the CDR3 gives the full variable domain: AAGVIQSPRHLIKEKRETATLKCYPIPRHDTVYWYQQGPGQDPQFLISFYEKMQSDKGSIPDRFSAQQFSDYHSELNMSSLELGDSALYFCASSLEGVGELFFGEGSRLTVL.

The chain links TRBV10-3 to TRBJ2-1, with 10 bases fitting TRBD2. With 2 bases clipped from V and 3 bases from J, the junction kept 1 base outside the gene matches. The CDR3 loop spans 15 amino acids. Germline V gives CDR1 ENHRY, CDR2 SYGVKD. For the CDR3, the DNA is TGTGCCATCAGTGAGGCTAGCGGGGGCTACAATGAGCAGTTCTTC. Translated, it gives CAISEASGGYNEQFF.

This clone showed up just a few times. In nucleotides, the CDR3 is TGTGCCAGTAGTACTAGCGGGGAGAGTTATGAGCAGTTCTTC. It encodes CASSTSGESYEQFF. The chain joins TRBV19 to TRBJ2-1, with TRBD2 matching 9 bases. The CDR3 runs 14 residues. V was clipped by 4 bases and J by 8 bases; unmatched bases: 6. Germline assignment: CDR1 LNHDA and CDR2 SQIVND (reference sequence).

The chain uses TRBV19 and TRBJ2-1; tentative D call: TRBD1 (6 bases). The germline V gene has CDR1 LNHDA and CDR2 SQIVND (reference sequence). This CDR3 has 16 residues. The V end lost 6 bases, the J end lost 8 bases, and 23 bases lay between the germline ends. CDR3 in DNA: TGTGCCAGTAGCATACAGGGCGCTGGGCTTATCTATGAGCAGTTCTTC. Translation gives CASSIQGAGLIYEQFF.

V and J are TRBV7-9 and TRBJ2-7, with 7 bases identical to TRBD1. The CDR3 contains 15 residues. CDR1 SEHNR and CDR2 FQNEAQ come from the germline V gene (reference sequence). The J segment lost 0 bases and the V segment lost 5 bases, leaving 7 bases of the junction unmatched. CDR3 sequence: CASSNRDSYSYEQYF. In DNA form, the CDR3 reads TGTGCCAGCAGCAACCGGGACAGCTACTCCTACGAGCAGTACTTC.

With respect to this clone: Different DNA sequences within this sample yield the same CDR3. V and J are TRBV9 and TRBJ2-1; D uncertain. The CDR3 totals 13 residues. The V end was cut by 0 bases, the J end by 6 bases, with 7 bases between. CDR1 and CDR2 from the germline V gene are SGDLS and YYNGEE. The CDR3 DNA follows: TGTGCCAGCAGCGTAGCCTCCAGCAATGAGCAGTTCTTC. Protein: CASSVASSNEQFF.

The gene calls are TRBV6-1 and TRBJ1-5; 9 bases align to TRBD1. The CDR3 is made up of 15 amino acids. CDR1 is MNHNS and CDR2 is SASEGT in the germline V gene. V shed 1 base, J shed 5 bases, and the junction held 3 bases outside the gene matches. The CDR3 coding sequence is TGTGCCAGCAGTGAAGGGGACAGGGTAGATCAGCCCCAGCATTTT. It specifies CASSEGDRVDQPQHF.

Details on this clone: With only one base between it and a far larger clone, this is likely a read error. The sample has other DNA sequences that encode this CDR3 too. Here the CDR3 DNA reads TGCGCCAGTAGTATTAATTCGGGGGCTCAGCCCCAGCATTTT. Translation gives CASSINSGAQPQHF. The V gene is TRBV19, the J gene TRBJ1-5; D may be TRBD1 (6 bases). This CDR3 contains 14 residues. The germline gives CDR1 LNHDA, CDR2 SQIVND (reference sequence).

This clone came up once. Being one base from a much bigger clone, this may be a read error. The chain combines TRBV5-1 with TRBJ2-7; 12 bases agree with TRBD1. This CDR3 is 17 amino acids long. Germline V lookup: CDR1 SGHRS, CDR2 YFSETQ. Trimming cost V 1 base and J 0 bases; bases outside gene matches: 5. The CDR3 DNA reads as TGCGCCAGCAGCTTGAGTGGGACAGGGGGCTCCTCCTACGAGCAGTACTTC. Its protein product is CASSLSGTGGSSYEQYF. Full variable domain (outside the CDR3, taken from reference TRBV5-1 and TRBJ2-7): KAGVTQTPRYLIKTRGQQVTLSCSPISGHRSVSWYQQTPGQGLQFLFEYFSETQRNKGNFPGRFSGRQFSNSRSEMNVSTLELGDSALYLCASSLSGTGGSSYEQYFGPGTRLTVT.

The genes are TRBV25-1 and TRBJ2-3; possible D gene TRBD2, 6 bases. V was shortened by 2 bases and J by 5 bases, with 14 bases between the two germline ends. This CDR3 has 15 amino acids. The V gene's germline CDR1 is MGHDK and CDR2 SYGVNS. The CDR3 DNA is TGTGCCAGCAGTGAACAGGAGGGCCCCGGAGATACGCAGTATTTT. Residues: CASSEQEGPGDTQYF.

The chain uses TRBV2 and TRBJ1-1; D remains ambiguous. The CDR3 has 12 amino acids. Trimming took off 7 bases at V and 1 base at J, with 7 bases between the two ends. The V gene's germline CDR1 is SNHLY and CDR2 FYNNEI. The CDR3 DNA reads as TGTGCCAGCATCGTCAGGAACACTGAAGCTTTCTTT. It encodes CASIVRNTEAFF.

Points on this clone: A single base is all that separates this from a far larger clone, so a read error is likely. V gene TRBV30 combines with J gene TRBJ1-5; D not resolved. The V gene's germline CDR1 is GTSNPN and CDR2 SVGIG (reference sequence). CDR3 size: 15 residues. The CDR3, as DNA: TGTGCCTGGAGTGTACCCATATCAGGCAATCGGCCCCAGCATTTT. Protein product: CAWSVPISGNRPQHF.

CDR3 bases: TGTGCCAGCAGCCCAAACACCCTAAGCTCCTACGAGCAGTACTTC. It is translated as CASSPNTLSSYEQYF. This rearrangement joins TRBV9 to TRBJ2-7; D not certain. Between the trimmed V and J ends, which lost 4 bases and 0 bases, there was a span of 14 bases. CDR3 length equals 15 residues. CDR1 and CDR2 (germline): SGDLS, YYNGEE.

This chain links TRBV2 with TRBJ2-6; D gene ambiguous. There are 14 residues in the CDR3. Trimming shortened V by 6 bases and J by 4 bases, and 10 bases separated the two germline ends. Germline V gene data show CDR1 as SNHLY and CDR2 as FYNNEI. The CDR3 protein is CASSRSSGANVLTF. The CDR3 nucleotides read TGTGCCAGCAGCCGCAGCTCCGGGGCCAACGTCCTGACTTTC.